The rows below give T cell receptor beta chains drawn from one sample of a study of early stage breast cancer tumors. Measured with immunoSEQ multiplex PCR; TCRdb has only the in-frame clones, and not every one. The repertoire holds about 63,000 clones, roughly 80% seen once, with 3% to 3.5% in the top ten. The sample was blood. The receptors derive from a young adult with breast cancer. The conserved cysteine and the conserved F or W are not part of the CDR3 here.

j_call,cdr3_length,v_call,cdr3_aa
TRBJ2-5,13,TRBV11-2,ASSFRGGTGETQY
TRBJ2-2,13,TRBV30,AWTQTGLHTGELF
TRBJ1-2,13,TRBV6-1,ASRERQGANYGYT
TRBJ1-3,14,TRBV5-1,ASSLGPGDSGNTIY
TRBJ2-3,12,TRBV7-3,ASSPNGRTDTQY
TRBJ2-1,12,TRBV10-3,AISAGQGSNEQF
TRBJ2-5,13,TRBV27,ASIDGTSGRETQY
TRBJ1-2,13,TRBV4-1,ASSDSAGSNYGYT
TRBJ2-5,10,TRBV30,AWSAGQGTQY
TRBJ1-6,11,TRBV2,ASSVGGYSPLH
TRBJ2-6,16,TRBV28,ASSPPGTPLSGANVLT
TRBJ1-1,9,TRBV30,AWGQGTEAF
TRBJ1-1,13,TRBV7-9,ASTPRGGSGTEAF
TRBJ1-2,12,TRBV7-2,ASSIGTGNYGYT
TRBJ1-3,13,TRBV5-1,ASSLEVNSGNTIY
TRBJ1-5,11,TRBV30,AWNPDSNQPQH
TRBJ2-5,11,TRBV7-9,ASEGGFPVTQY
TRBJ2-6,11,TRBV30,AGLHIGANVLT
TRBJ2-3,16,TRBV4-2,ASSQALAGGYPTDTQY
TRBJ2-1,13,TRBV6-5,ASSSRTTSYNEQF
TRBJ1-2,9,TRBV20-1,SARWRDGYT
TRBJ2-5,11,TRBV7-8,ASSPPGGETQY
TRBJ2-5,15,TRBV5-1,ASSLRGTGGSQETQY
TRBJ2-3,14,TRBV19,ASSILADTSTDTQY
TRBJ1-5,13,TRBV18,ASSPLQGGNQPQH
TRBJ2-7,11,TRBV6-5,ASSYGLAAEQY
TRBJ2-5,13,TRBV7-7,ASSRGTGGKETQY
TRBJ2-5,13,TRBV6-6,ASSPDSFGRETQY
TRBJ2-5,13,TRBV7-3,ASSLTGANQETQY
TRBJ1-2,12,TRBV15,ATSPQGVSYGYT
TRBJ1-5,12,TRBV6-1,ASSGLGFRQPQH
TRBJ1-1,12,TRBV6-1,ASSALSRNTEAF
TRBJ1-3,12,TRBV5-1,ASSFGGSGNTIY
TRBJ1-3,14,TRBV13,ASSLGSGMNGNTIY
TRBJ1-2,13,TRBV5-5,ASSPAGGRDYGYT
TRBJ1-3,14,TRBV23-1,ASSQSRVSSGNTIY
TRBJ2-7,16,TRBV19,ASSRTGTRTSKSDEQY
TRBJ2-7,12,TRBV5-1,ASTWGYETYEQY
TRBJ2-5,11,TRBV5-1,ASSLAPQETQY
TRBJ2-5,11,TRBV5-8,ASSGRARETQY
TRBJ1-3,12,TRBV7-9,ASSLEGGGNTIY